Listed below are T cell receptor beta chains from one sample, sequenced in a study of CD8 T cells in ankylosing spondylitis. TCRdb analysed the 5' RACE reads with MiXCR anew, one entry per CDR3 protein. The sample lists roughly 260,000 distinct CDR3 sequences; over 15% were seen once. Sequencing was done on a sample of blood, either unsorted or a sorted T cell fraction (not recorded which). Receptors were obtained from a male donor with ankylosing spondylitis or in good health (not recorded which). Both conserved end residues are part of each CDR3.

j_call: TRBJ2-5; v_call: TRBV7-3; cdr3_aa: CASSLNRESETQYF
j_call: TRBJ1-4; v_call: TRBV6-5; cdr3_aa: CASSYEGPEGKLFF
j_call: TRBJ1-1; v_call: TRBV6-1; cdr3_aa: CASSELQGSTEAFF
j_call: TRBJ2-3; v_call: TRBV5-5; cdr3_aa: CASSLAARSTDTQYF
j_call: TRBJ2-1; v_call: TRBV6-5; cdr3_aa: CASGTSTHEQFF
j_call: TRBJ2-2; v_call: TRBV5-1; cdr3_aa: CASSLDGTGITGELFF
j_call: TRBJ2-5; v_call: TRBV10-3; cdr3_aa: CAISQGTRETQYF
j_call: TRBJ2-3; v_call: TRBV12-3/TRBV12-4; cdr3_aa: CASSLRQGGTDTQYF
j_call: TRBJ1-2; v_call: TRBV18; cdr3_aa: CASSPGTEANYGYTF
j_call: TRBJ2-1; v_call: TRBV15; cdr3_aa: CATSRGQINEQFF
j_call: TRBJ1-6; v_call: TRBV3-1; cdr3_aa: CASSHGQSYNSPLHF
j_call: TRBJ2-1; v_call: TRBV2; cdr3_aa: CASSPVGLAAHNEQFF
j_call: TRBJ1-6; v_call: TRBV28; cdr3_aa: CAAGGGSYNSPLHF
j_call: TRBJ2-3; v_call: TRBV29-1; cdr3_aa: CSVLAGQSTDTQYF
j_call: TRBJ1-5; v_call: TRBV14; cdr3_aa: CASSQKTGQPQHF
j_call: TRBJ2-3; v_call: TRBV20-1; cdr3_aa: CSAKLPAKSSDTQYF
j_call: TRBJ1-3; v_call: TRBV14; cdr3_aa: CASSQVGNTIYF
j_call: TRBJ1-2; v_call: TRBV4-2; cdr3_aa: CASSQGNLIGGTDYGYTF
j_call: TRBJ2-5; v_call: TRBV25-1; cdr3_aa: CASSDHRQGETQYF
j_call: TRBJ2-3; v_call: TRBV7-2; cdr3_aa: CASSPPGRPSTDTQYF
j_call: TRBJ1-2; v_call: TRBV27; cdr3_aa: CASSSQGGQGFYGYTF
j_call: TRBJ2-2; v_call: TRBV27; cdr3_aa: CASSLLRLQGGIGELFF
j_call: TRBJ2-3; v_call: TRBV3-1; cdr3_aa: CASSPPGWGPSTDTQYF
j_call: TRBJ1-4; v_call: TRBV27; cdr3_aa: CASGDRGEKLFF
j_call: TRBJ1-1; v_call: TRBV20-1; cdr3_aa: CSAFGAPGNTEAFF
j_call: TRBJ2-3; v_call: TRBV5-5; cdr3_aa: CASSKPGQGFTDTQYF
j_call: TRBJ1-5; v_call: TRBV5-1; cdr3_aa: CASSFTFNQPQHF